The 20 T cell receptor beta chains reported below all come from one sample, sequenced in a study of identical twins. TCRdb re-derived calls from the 5' RACE reads in MiXCR, one entry per CDR3 protein. The sample includes 350,000 or so distinct CDR3 sequences, around 9% seen only once; the top ten take roughly 8.9%. What was sequenced was naive T cells sorted from blood. These receptor sequences come from a woman aged 45-65 years in good health.

The sample holds many counts of this clonotype. This chain joins TRBV11-3 and TRBJ2-3; tentative D call: TRBD1 (5 bases). This CDR3 has 12 residues. From germline, CDR1 is SGHNT and CDR2 YENEEA. The germline V and J ends were trimmed by 5 bases and 5 bases, with 8 bases remaining between them. CDR3 coding DNA: TGTGCCAGCAGCGCCAGGGTAGATACGCAGTATTTT. Amino acids: CASSARVDTQYF.

Ten or more counts support this clonotype. The rearrangement uses TRBV16 and TRBJ2-1, with 10 positions matching TRBD1. The CDR3 spans 16 residues. Germline CDR1 KGHSY, CDR2 FQNENV. V shed 0 bases, J shed 7 bases, and the junction held 6 bases outside the gene matches. CDR3 region: CASSQSFRQGANEQFF. The CDR3 nucleotides read TGTGCCAGCAGCCAATCCTTCCGACAGGGGGCAAATGAGCAGTTCTTC.

The chain has TRBV25-1 and TRBJ2-1; D ambiguous. V gave up 2 bases and J gave up 4 bases, with 9 bases separating them. Per germline, CDR1 MGHDK and CDR2 SYGVNS. This CDR3 is built from 14 residues. The CDR3 reads CASSEMNSYNEQFF. DNA for the CDR3: TGTGCCAGCAGTGAAATGAACAGTTACAATGAGCAGTTCTTC.

This clonotype came up a few times. V gene TRBV10-3 combines with J gene TRBJ2-5; D remains ambiguous. The V gene's germline CDR1 is ENHRY and CDR2 SYGVKD. The CDR3 has 15 residues. Trimming cost V 2 bases and J 2 bases, with 12 bases left between them. The CDR3 sequence is CAISERKAAQETQYF. As DNA, the CDR3 is TGTGCCATCAGTGAGCGGAAAGCAGCTCAAGAGACCCAGTACTTC.

There are many counts of this clonotype. The chain is built from TRBV6-5 and TRBJ2-1; 11 nucleotides align to TRBD2. The CDR3 runs to 20 residues. The germline gives CDR1 MNHEY, CDR2 SVGAGI. J lost 0 bases, V lost 0 bases, and 10 bases had no gene match. The CDR3 sequence is CASSYSTSLAGGRSYNEQFF. The CDR3 region has the DNA TGTGCCAGCAGTTACTCAACTAGCTTAGCGGGAGGGCGCTCCTACAATGAGCAGTTCTTC.

This clonotype was seen many times. V gene TRBV18 combines with J gene TRBJ2-5, with D perhaps given as TRBD1 or TRBD2 (6 bases each). This CDR3 spans 20 amino acids. CDR1 KGHSH and CDR2 LQKENI come from the germline V gene. The V end was cut by 0 bases, the J end by 2 bases, with 25 bases between. The CDR3, as DNA: TGTGCCAGCTCACCACCGACGTTAGCCGGGGGCTTGTGGAGTCAAGAGACCCAGTACTTC. It translates to CASSPPTLAGGLWSQETQYF.

The chain joins TRBV29-1 to TRBJ2-3; 8 bases are a match to TRBD2. The CDR3 runs 13 residues. Germline V gene sequence: CDR1 SQVTM, CDR2 ANQGSEA. Trimming took 5 bases from V and 7 from J; bases not matched to a gene: 8. The CDR3 loop reads CSVRSGSGYTQYF. The DNA of the CDR3 is TGCAGCGTTCGAAGCGGGAGTGGGTATACGCAGTATTTT.

The sample holds a few counts of this clonotype. This chain links TRBV2 with TRBJ2-3, with TRBD1 as a possible D gene (5 bases). V lost 2 bases and J 0 bases, leaving 9 bases between the germline ends. CDR1 and CDR2 from the germline V gene are SNHLY and FYNNEI. The CDR3 runs 15 residues. The CDR3 sequence: CASSETGSSTDTQYF. Written as DNA, the CDR3 is TGTGCCAGCAGTGAAACAGGTTCTAGCACAGATACGCAGTATTTT.

This sequence joins TRBV6-2 or TRBV6-3 and TRBJ1-2; D unresolved. The CDR3 sequence is 12 residues long. Per germline, CDR1 MNHEY and CDR2 SVGEGT. Trimming took 0 bases from V and 5 from J, leaving 4 bases between them. The CDR3 DNA follows: TGTGCCAGCAGTTACTCGTCGTATGGCTACACCTTC. Its protein product is CASSYSSYGYTF.

This clonotype was picked up a small number of times. This rearrangement joins TRBV20-1 to TRBJ2-1; weak D call: TRBD2 (6 bases). This CDR3 contains 14 residues. V was cut by 6 bases and J by 6 bases, with 18 bases left in between. Germline CDR1 DFQATT, CDR2 SNEGSKA (reference sequence). This CDR3 reads CSASRQGLPNEQFF. The CDR3 nucleotides read TGCAGTGCCTCACGGCAAGGACTACCCAATGAGCAGTTCTTC.

In its sample, this clonotype was seen many times. The chain couples TRBV5-1 to TRBJ1-5, with D perhaps TRBD1 (6 bases). The CDR3 is 16 residues long. The V and J ends lost 0 bases and 2 bases respectively, with 12 bases between them. Germline CDR1 and CDR2: SGHRS and YFSETQ. The DNA for the CDR3 is TGCGCCAGCAGCTTGGGATACAGGGAGGGCAATCAGCCCCAGCATTTT. Its translation is CASSLGYREGNQPQHF.

This clonotype was seen at least ten times. This chain connects TRBV12-3 or TRBV12-4 to TRBJ1-5, with D tentatively TRBD1 (5 bases). Trimming took off 4 bases at V and 8 bases at J, with 12 bases between the two ends. The CDR3 is 13 residues long. CDR3: CASSSRVAEPQHF. In nucleotides, the CDR3 is TGTGCCAGCAGTTCCAGGGTGGCCGAGCCCCAGCATTTT.

In DNA form, the CDR3 reads TGTGCCAGCAGCCAAACGCGCCCCGGGGAGCTGTTTTTT. The encoded protein is CASSQTRPGELFF. The V call is TRBV14, the J call TRBJ2-2; D unresolved. CDR1 and CDR2 (germline): SGHDN, FVKESK. CDR3 length equals 13 residues. The V end lost 2 bases, the J end lost 6 bases, and 7 bases lay between the germline ends.

In this sample, this clonotype turned up many times. The chain carries TRBV4-2 and TRBJ2-7, with D perhaps TRBD2 (6 bases). The CDR3 spans 17 residues. CDR1 and CDR2 (germline): LGHNA, YNFKEQ. The V end lost 0 bases, the J end lost 1 base, and 16 bases lay between the germline ends. CDR3 amino acids: CASSQDGWGDPSYEQYF. As DNA, the CDR3 is TGTGCCAGCAGCCAAGATGGGTGGGGGGACCCTTCCTACGAGCAGTACTTC.

V and J are TRBV3-1 and TRBJ2-3; no reliable D call. Germline-derived CDR1 and CDR2 are LGHDT and YNNKEL (reference sequence). Trimming removed 4 bases from V and 5 bases from J, with 10 bases in between. The CDR3 has 13 residues. CDR3 coding DNA: TGTGCCAGCAGCCGAATACGACTAGATACGCAGTATTTT. Translating gives CASSRIRLDTQYF.

This clonotype was observed a handful of times. The V gene is TRBV30, the J gene TRBJ2-3; 7 bases fit TRBD2. The CDR3 totals 13 residues. Trimming cost V 2 bases and J 10 bases; bases outside gene matches: 9. Germline V lookup: CDR1 GTSNPN, CDR2 SVGIG (reference sequence). The CDR3 coding sequence is TGTGCCTGGAGTCTAGCGGAGCCCCGTCCGCAGTATTTT. It specifies CAWSLAEPRPQYF. Complete variable domain (other parts from reference TRBV30 and TRBJ2-3): SQTIHQWPATLVQPVGSPLSLECTVEGTSNPNLYWYRQAAGRGLQLLFYSVGIGQISSEVPQNLSASRPQDRQFILSSKKLLLSDSGFYLCAWSLAEPRPQYFGPGTRLTVL.

This clonotype has a handful of counts. The CDR3 spells CASSSRDTHNEQFF. The CDR3 DNA is TGTGCCAGCAGTTCTCGGGACACTCACAATGAGCAGTTCTTC. The chain employs TRBV28 and TRBJ2-1, with a tentative D call TRBD1 (6 bases). Trimming cost V 4 bases and J 5 bases, with 12 bases left between them. Looked up from germline, CDR1 is MDHEN and CDR2 is SYDVKM. CDR3 length: 14 amino acids.

In this sample, this clonotype turned up a few times. The chain recombines TRBV6-6 with TRBJ2-1; 7 bases agree with TRBD2. Per germline, CDR1 MNHNY and CDR2 SVGAGI (reference sequence). The J segment lost 7 bases and the V segment lost 6 bases, leaving 9 bases of the junction unmatched. This CDR3 spans 14 amino acids. CDR3 region: CASSRGTGGNEQFF. CDR3 bases: TGTGCCAGCAGCCGTGGGACGGGGGGAAATGAGCAGTTCTTC.

This clonotype was recorded many times. The CDR3 sequence: CASSIVGEQFF. The DNA for the CDR3 is TGTGCCAGCAGTATCGTCGGTGAGCAGTTCTTC. The J gene is TRBJ2-1, the V gene TRBV5-6; D is unclear. The CDR3 extends over 11 amino acids. V gave up 5 bases and J gave up 9 bases, with 9 bases separating them. Germline CDR1 and CDR2: SGHDT and YYEEEE.

V is TRBV5-1 and J is TRBJ2-2; 7 bases map to TRBD1. This CDR3 is built from 15 residues. Germline CDR1 reads SGHRS; CDR2 reads YFSETQ. Trimming took 4 bases from V and 5 from J; bases not matched to a gene: 8. The CDR3 region has the DNA TGCGCCAGCAGCCGAGACAGGGTTCGAACCGGGGAGCTGTTTTTT. It codes for CASSRDRVRTGELFF.